Presented here are 26 T cell receptor beta chains from one specimen sequenced in a study of vaccination and CD4 T cells after COVID-19. Their cognate antigens are unknown. Treatment defined: roughly 10-day PBMC culture with coronavirus spike peptide pools or control peptides (ViraFEST assay). Sequencing of cultured CD4+ T cell DNA used the Oncomine TCR Beta short-read assay. TCRdb fed the PCR reads into MiXCR, producing one record per CDR3 protein. The sample lists some 5,900 distinct CDR3 sequences; 56% were seen once. Input material: CD4+ T cells from blood, cultured in vitro. The receptors were sampled from a human donor who had recovered from COVID-19.

This clonotype was observed once. This chain connects TRBV20-1 to TRBJ2-1; 7 bases are shared with TRBD2. CDR3 length: 16 amino acids. The trim removed 2 bases at V and 2 bases at J, leaving 9 bases unmatched. The germline V gene encodes CDR1 DFQATT and CDR2 SNEGSKA (reference sequence). The CDR3 here is CSARSWVAGAYNEQFF. The DNA of the CDR3 is TGCAGTGCTAGATCCTGGGTGGCGGGAGCCTACAATGAGCAGTTCTTC.

The genes are TRBV2 and TRBJ2-2; TRBD1 agrees at 10 bases. Germline CDR1 reads SNHLY; CDR2 reads FYNNEI. The CDR3 is 14 amino acids. With V trimmed by 6 bases and J by 4 bases, 2 bases remained unmatched. The CDR3 spells CASRDRGVTGELFF. CDR3 nucleotides: TGTGCCAGCAGGGACAGGGGGGTCACCGGGGAGCTGTTTTTT.

CDR3 coding DNA: TGCAGTGCTAGAGTAACCGGAGCCAAAAACATTCAGTACTTC. Protein sequence: CSARVTGAKNIQYF. This chain uses TRBV20-1 with TRBJ2-4; D call uncertain. The CDR3 totals 14 residues. V was cut by 1 base and J by 0 bases, with 7 bases left in between. Germline loops: CDR1 DFQATT, CDR2 SNEGSKA (reference sequence).

The chain joins TRBV4-3 to TRBJ2-4, with 10 bases matching TRBD2. Losses at the gene ends were 0 bases for V and 6 bases for J; bases not matched to a gene: 11. The CDR3 loop spans 18 amino acids. The germline CDR1 and CDR2 sequences are LGHNA and YSLEER. CDR3 nucleotides: TGCGCCAGCAGCCAAGAATACCAGCGGGGGGGCGTCGGAAACATTCAGTACTTC. Translated, it gives CASSQEYQRGGVGNIQYF.

The rearrangement uses TRBV18 and TRBJ1-2; the match to TRBD1 covers 9 bases. J gave up 5 bases and V 0 bases, and 1 base lay outside the gene matches. The CDR3 extends over 14 amino acids. Germline V CDR1 and CDR2: KGHSH, LQKENI. The chain's CDR3 is CASSPPTGGYGYTF. CDR3 DNA: TGTGCCAGCTCACCACCGACAGGGGGGTATGGCTACACCTTC.

The chain recombines TRBV6-5 with TRBJ1-1; perhaps TRBD1 as D (5 bases). The CDR3 totals 16 residues. Trimming cost V 0 bases and J 1 base, with 12 bases left between them. Germline values: CDR1 MNHEY, CDR2 SVGAGI. The chain's CDR3 is CASSYSIGTQNTEAFF. In nucleotides, the CDR3 is TGTGCCAGCAGTTACTCGATAGGGACCCAGAACACTGAAGCTTTCTTT.

The genes are TRBV28 and TRBJ1-2, with no clear D. The CDR3 extends over 14 amino acids. Germline CDR1 and CDR2: MDHEN and SYDVKM. Deletions cut 6 bases from V and 6 bases from J, with 17 bases between. For the CDR3, the DNA is TGTGCCAGCAGGAGGAGGCCCCAACGTGATGGCTACACCTTC. It is translated as CASRRRPQRDGYTF.

The chain has TRBV28 and TRBJ1-4; 10 bases map to TRBD1. The CDR3 contains 14 residues. Germline CDR1 reads MDHEN; CDR2 reads SYDVKM. V gave up 4 bases and J gave up 14 bases; unmatched junction bases: 10. The CDR3, as DNA: TGTGCCAGCAGTTCGGGACAGGGGTTTCGTGCCCTGTTTTTT. Translation gives CASSSGQGFRALFF.

This chain connects TRBV12-5 to TRBJ2-3; no clear D. Trimming left V 3 bases short and J 4 bases short, with 8 bases between. Germline values: CDR1 LGHNT, CDR2 FRNRAP. CDR3 size: 13 residues. In nucleotides, the CDR3 is TGTGCTAGTGGTTTTCCCGCCGCAGATACGCAGTATTTT. This sequence encodes CASGFPAADTQYF. The variable domain in full, completed from reference TRBV12-5 and TRBJ2-3, reads DARVTQTPRHKVTEMGQEVTMRCQPILGHNTVFWYRQTMMQGLELLAYFRNRAPLDDSGMPKDRFSAEMPDATLATLKIQPSEPRDSAVYFCASGFPAADTQYFGPGTRLTVL.

J is TRBJ2-7 and V is TRBV29-1; D is undetermined. The germline gives CDR1 SQVTM, CDR2 ANQGSEA. The CDR3 loop spans 13 amino acids. The V end lost 5 bases, the J end lost 1 base, and 12 bases lay between the germline ends. The DNA for the CDR3 is TGCAGCGTTATAAGGACGCCTTCCTACGAGCAGTACTTC. Residues: CSVIRTPSYEQYF.

The gene calls are TRBV6-1 and TRBJ2-7; 7 bases match TRBD2. This CDR3 spans 13 amino acids. Per germline, CDR1 MNHNS and CDR2 SASEGT. With V trimmed by 6 bases and J by 2 bases, 4 bases remained unmatched. The DNA of the CDR3 is TGTGCCAGCAGACCCGGGACTACCTACGAGCAGTACTTC. Residues: CASRPGTTYEQYF.

The chain combines TRBV20-1 with TRBJ2-5, with D possibly matching TRBD2 (6 bases). The CDR3 totals 12 residues. The V end was cut by 0 bases, the J end by 5 bases, with 7 bases between. Germline loops: CDR1 DFQATT, CDR2 SNEGSKA (reference sequence). The DNA of the CDR3 is TGCAGTGCTAGAGATGGGGGGGAGACCCAGTACTTC. It translates to CSARDGGETQYF.

The rearrangement joins TRBV11-3 to TRBJ2-3; 11 bases agree with TRBD2. The CDR3 length is 16 residues. Trimming at V came to 5 bases and at J to 1 base, leaving 5 bases not matched to a gene. From germline, CDR1 is SGHNT and CDR2 YENEEA. CDR3 in DNA: TGTGCCAGCAGCCCAGTTAGCGGGGGGGGCACAGATACGCAGTATTTT. It specifies CASSPVSGGGTDTQYF. The entire variable domain, with the rest obtained from reference TRBV11-3 and TRBJ2-3, is as follows: EAGVVQSPRYKIIEKKQPVAFWCNPISGHNTLYWYLQNLGQGPELLIRYENEEAVDDSQLPKDRFSAERLKGVDSTLKIQPAELGDSAVYLCASSPVSGGGTDTQYFGPGTRLTVL.

The chain combines TRBV11-2 with TRBJ1-4; the match to TRBD1 covers 10 bases. The junction had 8 bases not matched to a gene; V was cut back by 5 bases and J by 2 bases. The CDR3 is made up of 17 amino acids. From germline, CDR1 is SGHAT and CDR2 FQNNGV. The chain's CDR3 is CASSGPGQGRTNEKLFF. CDR3 in DNA: TGTGCCAGCAGCGGCCCGGGACAGGGGAGGACTAATGAAAAACTGTTTTTT.

The DNA for the CDR3 is TGCAGTGCTAGGTCGGAGAACTATGGCTACACCTTC. Its translation is CSARSENYGYTF. This rearrangement joins TRBV20-1 to TRBJ1-2; D is uncertain. The CDR3 spans 12 residues. Between the trimmed V and J ends, which lost 3 bases and 2 bases, there was a span of 7 bases. CDR1 DFQATT and CDR2 SNEGSKA come from the germline V gene (reference sequence).

The chain links TRBV28 to TRBJ1-1; D gene ambiguous. The CDR3 contains 13 residues. The germline V gene has CDR1 MDHEN and CDR2 SYDVKM. Between the trimmed V and J ends, which lost 6 bases and 1 base, there was a span of 9 bases. The CDR3 DNA sequence: TGTGCCAGCAGCCTACCCCAGAACACTGAAGCTTTCTTT. It translates to CASSLPQNTEAFF. Full variable domain (rest looked up from reference TRBV28 and TRBJ1-1): DVKVTQSSRYLVKRTGEKVFLECVQDMDHENMFWYRQDPGLGLRLIYFSYDVKMKEKGDIPEGYSVSREKKERFSLILESASTNQTSMYLCASSLPQNTEAFFGQGTRLTVV.

This clonotype came up once. This chain joins TRBV21-1 and TRBJ1-2; TRBD1 is the table's D call, not checked against the DNA. TRBV21-1 is a listed pseudogene. The CDR3 loop spans 10 amino acids. The CDR3 bases are TGTGCCAGCAAAAGACAGCCTCGTTACTTC. Its translation: CASKRQPRYF.

This clonotype was counted a few times. V usage is TRBV6-1 and J usage is TRBJ2-5; D possibly corresponds to TRBD2 (7 bases). The CDR3 spans 13 residues. The V end lost 5 bases, the J end lost 7 bases, and 14 bases lay between the germline ends. CDR1 is MNHNS, CDR2 SASEGT, per germline. This CDR3 reads CASSSGLGGTQYF. The CDR3 DNA follows: TGTGCCAGCAGTAGCGGACTAGGGGGGACCCAGTACTTC.

This chain links TRBV6-5 with TRBJ1-1, with a possible D match to TRBD1 (5 bases). Trimming shortened V by 4 bases and J by 6 bases, and 12 bases separated the two germline ends. Germline CDR1 and CDR2: MNHEY and SVGAGI. This CDR3 comprises 13 residues. CDR3 DNA: TGTGCCAGCAGTTCAACCCTCAGGGCTGAAGCTTTCTTT. The encoded protein is CASSSTLRAEAFF.

The rearrangement uses TRBV20-1 and TRBJ1-4; 9 nucleotides line up with TRBD1. V dropped 0 bases and J dropped 4; count of bases not matched to a gene: 3. The CDR3 contains 15 residues. Germline values: CDR1 DFQATT, CDR2 SNEGSKA (reference sequence). The CDR3 loop is CSARDPTGGNEKLFF. The CDR3 DNA sequence: TGCAGTGCTAGAGATCCGACAGGGGGTAATGAAAAACTGTTTTTT.

The chain uses TRBV6-2 or TRBV6-3 and TRBJ1-1; 9 bases line up with TRBD1. Germline trimming cut 3 bases from V and 3 bases from J; bases unmatched to any gene: 8. This CDR3 comprises 16 residues. Germline V gene lookup returns CDR1 MNHEY and CDR2 SVGEGT. The CDR3 reads CASSYPLQGAYTEAFF. The CDR3 coding sequence is TGTGCCAGCAGTTATCCTTTACAGGGGGCGTACACTGAAGCTTTCTTT.

The rearrangement links TRBV6-1 to TRBJ2-4, with TRBD1 identical over 12 bases. Trimming took 0 bases from V and 8 from J; bases not matched to a gene: 2. The CDR3 is 15 amino acids. Germline CDR1 and CDR2: MNHNS and SASEGT. The CDR3 protein is CASSEAGQGAHIQYF. For the CDR3, the DNA is TGTGCCAGCAGTGAAGCGGGACAGGGGGCACACATTCAGTACTTC.

This clonotype was observed a single time. This chain links TRBV6-1 with TRBJ2-5, with TRBD1 matching over 8 bases. V gave up 6 bases and J gave up 4 bases; unmatched junction bases: 4. Germline V gene sequence: CDR1 MNHNS, CDR2 SASEGT. CDR3 length equals 13 residues. DNA for the CDR3: TGTGCCAGCAGGGACAGGGTGATAGAGACCCAGTACTTC. This codes for CASRDRVIETQYF.

J is TRBJ1-6 and V is TRBV4-3, with TRBD1 matching 10 bases. Germline-derived CDR1 and CDR2 are LGHNA and YSLEER. The CDR3 is 16 residues long. V trimming: 3 bases; J trimming: 9 bases; junction bases outside the gene matches: 8. CDR3 coding DNA: TGCGCCAGCAGCCAGACGAGCGGACAGGGGGTTTCACCCCTCCACTTT. It translates to CASSQTSGQGVSPLHF.

V gene TRBV2 combines with J gene TRBJ2-7, with a weak D call TRBD2 (6 bases). The ends were cut back, 4 bases at V and 2 bases at J, with 21 bases in the middle. Germline values: CDR1 SNHLY, CDR2 FYNNEI. The CDR3 has 17 amino acids. CDR3 sequence: CASSAPLWDWAAYEQYF. CDR3 coding DNA: TGTGCCAGCAGTGCTCCGCTTTGGGACTGGGCTGCCTACGAGCAGTACTTC. Full variable domain (rest looked up from reference TRBV2 and TRBJ2-7): EPEVTQTPSHQVTQMGQEVILRCVPISNHLYFYWYRQILGQKVEFLVSFYNNEISEKSEIFDDQFSVERPDGSNFTLKIRSTKLEDSAMYFCASSAPLWDWAAYEQYFGPGTRLTVT.

The chain is built from TRBV12-3 or TRBV12-4 and TRBJ2-7; D might be TRBD1 (6 bases). The CDR3 has 14 amino acids. Between the trimmed V and J ends, which lost 3 bases and 5 bases, there was a span of 14 bases. CDR3 nucleotide sequence: TGTGCCAGCAGTTTGAACAGGGTGGCCCACGAGCAGTACTTC. Its protein is CASSLNRVAHEQYF.